This T cell receptor (beta chain) was obtained from a study of Ad26.COV2.S vaccination and SARS-CoV-2 variants (dated by TCRdb to the early 2020s). Background on the whole study: Donors in the vaccine arm were drawn from COV1001, a multicentre, randomized, double-blind, placebo-controlled phase I-IIa trial testing Ad26.COV2.S in healthy adults. A total of some 30 samples were included in the TCR-sequenced set, comprising around 19 Ad26.COV2.S vaccine recipients, 5 placebo recipients and 8 SARS-CoV-2 convalescent individuals. TCRbeta repertoire sequencing was used to assess the specificity and breadth of SARS-CoV-2-reactive T cell receptors after Ad26.COV2.S vaccination. Ad26.COV2.S was given intramuscularly at 5x10^10 or 1x10^11 viral particles, as a single shot or as two shots 56 days apart. Trial participants were randomized into five groups of five: low-dose or high-dose Ad26.COV2.S given once or twice, or placebo on both occasions. Blinding of investigators to trial group allocation was maintained during experiments and outcome assessment.

The label giving this sample's treatment or condition can be read as: about 20 received Ad26.COV2.S at low or high dose, single or two shots; roughly five received placebo; per-sample allocation not given. For vaccine and placebo recipients, repertoires were sequenced using samples collected on day 63 after the first injection. Cohort 1b enrolled some 25 adults aged 18-55 years at a single site in Boston, USA, between 29 July and 7 August 2020. Ad26.COV2.S was a replication-incompetent adenovirus type 26 vector that expressed a prefusion-stabilized SARS-CoV-2 spike protein derived from the original Wuhan strain. Results and caveats for the whole study, not just this receptor: Comparable non-spike TCR breadth was observed between vaccine and placebo recipients, consistent with only spike being contained in the vaccine. The study lacked the statistical power to compare responses across vaccine doses or regimens. Spike-specific TCR breadth was higher in Ad26.COV2.S recipients than in placebo recipients (P = 0.0014). Substantial breadth of spike-specific CD8+ and CD4+ T cell responses was reported after vaccination. The authors noted that total T cell responses may have been underestimated by the TCR breadth and depth analyses.

The immunoSEQ Assay was used to sequence TCRbeta CDR3 regions. After extraction, genomic DNA underwent amplification by bias-controlled multiplex PCR, followed by high-throughput sequencing. Concerning the study's data processing: To quantify the absolute abundance of every unique TCRbeta CDR3 region, sequences were collapsed and filtered. T cell fraction was estimated by normalizing TCRbeta template counts to usable DNA, with usable DNA measured through amplification of reference genes found in all nucleated cells. Repertoire TCRs were annotated as SARS-CoV-2-specific by exact matching of V gene, CDR3 amino acid sequence and J gene to a known reactive TCR set. The reference SARS-CoV-2 TCR set was derived from MIRA and filtered for enrichment in COVID-19-positive ImmuneCODE repertoires, a step that removed public or cross-reactive TCRs. Using the MIRA antigens, annotated TCRs were further analysed by specific ORF or by position within an ORF. Breadth was defined as annotated unique rearrangements over total unique productive rearrangements; depth was the summed frequency of those rearrangements. Two-sided Wilcoxon rank-sum tests were applied when comparing TCR breadth between groups. TCRdb took this table from immuneACCESS and kept in-frame rearrangements with V and J called. Such tables lack part of the clones; where checked against another copy, unresolved V genes explain under half of the gap, and the rest is unexplained. The V and J calls and the clone size are those of that table, but D and trimming were determined from the DNA. The sample table records about 280,000 clones; about 89% of these occur just once. The top ten clonotypes cover about 3.1% of the sample.

A distance of 10 bases separates the germline ends of V and J, which lose 3 bases and 4 bases respectively. Reading the germline V gene gives CDR1 MGHDK and CDR2 SYGVNS. The CDR3 goes from the cysteine to the phenylalanine over 14 residues. Of all the DNA, just the CDR3 is kept, 42 bases in frame from base 1. As concerns this clone: Its antigen has not been determined. The input lacks base qualities; no much larger clone sits a single base away.

Here the chain combines TRBV25-1 and TRBJ2-1, with no reliable assignment of the D segment. This sample comprised peripheral blood, obtained in a trial of Ad26.COV2.S vaccine versus placebo. This TCR was recovered from a person between 18 and 65 years old who received the Ad26.COV2.S COVID-19 vaccine or a placebo. The DNA reads as follows: TGTGCCAGCAGTGATGGCCACCCGTACAATGAGCAGTTCTTC. The encoded protein is CASSDGHPYNEQFF.